The source of this T cell receptor (beta chain) is a study of Ad26.COV2.S vaccination and SARS-CoV-2 variants. Germline V gene lookup returns CDR1 MNHEY and CDR2 SVGAGI. This CDR3 contains 15 residues. V dropped 6 bases and J dropped 4 bases, with 18 bases sitting between them. Comment on this clone: Its antigen remains unidentified.

Clones were read by immunoSEQ multiplex PCR, and TCRdb kept only the in-frame ones, dropping some. The data contain roughly 380,000 clones, about 90% of them seen just once; the ten biggest clones take up 3% to 4%. General observations from the study: Comparable non-spike TCR breadth was observed in vaccine and placebo recipients. Substantial post-vaccination breadth of spike-specific CD8+ and CD4+ T cell responses was reported. Among vaccine recipients, spike-specific TCR breadth exceeded that of placebo recipients.

The clonotype was recovered from a human donor who had recovered from COVID-19. This chain uses TRBV6-5 with TRBJ1-1; possible D gene TRBD1, 6 bases. Sequencing used peripheral blood, obtained after recovery from COVID-19. The CDR3 DNA sequence: TGTGCCAGCAGGGGGGCCAGTGGGGATGCCACTGAAGCTTTCTTT. Its translation: CASRGASGDATEAFF.